This T cell receptor beta chain was sequenced for a study of T cell repertoires in cytomegalovirus infection. On the study more broadly: The authors used CMV epitopes that were HLA-C-restricted (recently identified) and HLA-B-restricted (well studied). Matching HLA type and CMV infection were both indicated by public TCR beta signatures. Overall study findings and caveats: Across the ex vivo response, the dominant clonotypes were HLA-C-restricted CMV-specific TCR beta clonotypes.

Concerning this clonotype: Its target is not known.

Germline lookup yields CDR1 PRHDT and CDR2 FYEKMQ (reference sequence). The CDR3 spans 15 residues. V lost 2 bases, J lost 5 bases, and 15 bases lay in between. TCRdb reanalysed the reads using MiXCR and keeps one entry per CDR3 protein. The profile covers approximately 590,000 distinct CDR3 sequences, with 40% appearing a single time and 40% to 60% taken by the ten largest. The chain carries TRBV13 and TRBJ1-1; no definite D call. This specimen was cultured PBMCs, taken from culture after CMV antigen stimulation. This TCR derives from a human donor in good health (CMV status not recorded). Some clones in this sample may be carry-over from other donors' samples. CDR3 nucleotides: TGTGCCAGCAGCTTACCGAGGGAGAGAAAAACTGAAGCTTTCTTT. Its protein is CASSLPRERKTEAFF.